The 21 T cell receptor beta chains in this list originate from one sample, sequenced in a study of blood T cell repertoires in COVID-19. Generated by immunoSEQ multiplex PCR, the TCRdb table keeps only in-frame clones and is missing some. In the table there are roughly 120,000 clones, roughly 90% of which are singletons. The sequencing sample was made of peripheral blood. The receptors stem from a man in his fifties with active COVID-19.

This clone was observed a handful of times. V gene TRBV5-4 combines with J gene TRBJ1-2; 10 bases fit TRBD1. The germline V gene encodes CDR1 SGHNT and CDR2 YYREEE (reference sequence). CDR3 size: 16 residues. V shed 4 bases and J 4 bases; nucleotides not matched to a gene: 10. The CDR3 loop is CASSRSPGQGIYGYTF. DNA for the CDR3: TGTGCCAGCAGCCGTTCGCCGGGACAGGGGATCTATGGCTACACCTTC.

The chain carries TRBV6-5 and TRBJ2-7, with 9 bases aligning to TRBD1. The CDR3 length is 14 residues. Unmatched junction bases numbered 9, after V lost 6 bases and J lost 6 bases. Germline lookup yields CDR1 MNHEY and CDR2 SVGAGI. The CDR3 spells CASRSLGDRVEQYF. CDR3 bases: TGTGCCAGCAGGTCCCTGGGGGACAGGGTCGAGCAGTACTTC.

V is TRBV5-1 and J is TRBJ2-1, with D possibly TRBD2 on 6 matching bases. CDR1 and CDR2 from the germline V gene are SGHRS and YFSETQ. There are 15 residues in the CDR3. Trimming took 0 bases from V and 1 from J, leaving 8 bases between them. CDR3 protein: CASSLAGSSYNEQFF. The CDR3 DNA follows: TGCGCCAGCAGCTTGGCCGGGAGTTCCTACAATGAGCAGTTCTTC.

The rearrangement links TRBV6-6 to TRBJ2-5; 7 bases line up with TRBD2. The V segment lost 0 bases and the J segment 1 base; nucleotides outside the gene matches: 2. CDR1 and CDR2 from the germline V gene are MNHNY and SVGAGI (reference sequence). The CDR3 is made up of 15 amino acids. CDR3 in DNA: TGTGCCAGCAGTTACTCATGGGAGGGCCAAGAGACCCAGTACTTC. Protein product: CASSYSWEGQETQYF.

The gene calls are TRBV18 and TRBJ2-1; 8 bases map to TRBD2. The CDR3 has 15 amino acids. Per the germline V gene, CDR1 is KGHSH and CDR2 is LQKENI. V was clipped by 2 bases and J by 7 bases; unmatched bases: 7. CDR3 amino acids: CASSPNSGAGNEQFF. CDR3 DNA sequence: TGTGCCAGCTCACCAAATAGCGGGGCAGGGAATGAGCAGTTCTTC. Complete variable domain (other parts from reference TRBV18 and TRBJ2-1): NAGVMQNPRHLVRRRGQEARLRCSPMKGHSHVYWYRQLPEEGLKFMVYLQKENIIDESGMPKERFSAEFPKEGPSILRIQQVVRGDSAAYFCASSPNSGAGNEQFFGPGTRLTVL.

The rearrangement uses TRBV5-1 and TRBJ2-3; tentatively, D is TRBD2 (6 bases). Germline values: CDR1 SGHRS, CDR2 YFSETQ. The CDR3 runs to 15 residues. The V gene lost 3 bases and the J gene lost 5 bases, with 16 bases spanning the gap. CDR3 DNA: TGCGCCAGCAGCTACGGGGACTCTCGGGTAGATACGCAGTATTTT. Residues: CASSYGDSRVDTQYF.

The J gene is TRBJ1-1, the V gene TRBV11-2; 7 nucleotides align to TRBD1. The germline CDR1 and CDR2 sequences are SGHAT and FQNNGV. After removal of 0 bases from V and 5 bases from J, the junction contained 6 bases not matched to a gene. The CDR3 has 15 amino acids. The CDR3, as DNA: TGTGCCAGCAGCTTAGACCCCGGCAGGGGGACTGAAGCTTTCTTT. Translated: CASSLDPGRGTEAFF. Based on the CDR3 plus reference TRBV11-2 and TRBJ1-1, the full variable domain is EAGVAQSPRYKIIEKRQSVAFWCNPISGHATLYWYQQILGQGPKLLIQFQNNGVVDDSQLPKDRFSAERLKGVDSTLKIQPAKLEDSAVYLCASSLDPGRGTEAFFGQGTRLTVV.

The CDR3 loop is CATSSDRGGDTIYF. CDR3 sequence (DNA): TGTGCCACCAGCAGTGACAGGGGTGGCGACACCATATATTTT. The chain couples TRBV15 to TRBJ1-3; TRBD1 matches at 8 bases. V was clipped by 3 bases and J by 8 bases; unmatched bases: 6. The V gene's germline CDR1 is LNHNV and CDR2 YYDKDF (reference sequence). The length of the CDR3 is 14 residues.

The genes are TRBV5-5 and TRBJ1-2; D gene ambiguous. There are 13 residues in the CDR3. Trimming cost V 0 bases and J 8 bases, with 11 bases left between them. From germline, CDR1 is SGHKS and CDR2 YYEKEE (reference sequence). The CDR3 region is CASSLGGDDGYTF. CDR3 nucleotides: TGTGCCAGCAGCTTGGGGGGAGACGACGGCTACACCTTC.

The rearrangement links TRBV19 to TRBJ1-1, with D tentatively TRBD1 (5 bases). This CDR3 spans 15 amino acids. Trimming shortened V by 7 bases and J by 0 bases, and 15 bases separated the two germline ends. Germline V gives CDR1 LNHDA, CDR2 SQIVND (reference sequence). The CDR3 here is CASIDRGAMNTEAFF. Written as DNA, the CDR3 is TGTGCCAGTATAGATCGCGGGGCTATGAACACTGAAGCTTTCTTT.

This clone was detected only once. This rearrangement joins TRBV19 to TRBJ1-4; D remains ambiguous. This CDR3 is 15 amino acids long. Germline loops: CDR1 LNHDA, CDR2 SQIVND (reference sequence). Between the trimmed V and J ends, which lost 3 bases and 3 bases, there was a span of 11 bases. Here the CDR3 reads CASSISGRANEKLFF. DNA for the CDR3: TGTGCCAGTAGTATTTCCGGGCGGGCTAATGAAAAACTGTTTTTT. Full variable domain (outside the CDR3, taken from reference TRBV19 and TRBJ1-4): DGGITQSPKYLFRKEGQNVTLSCEQNLNHDAMYWYRQDPGQGLRLIYYSQIVNDFQKGDIAEGYSVSREKKESFPLTVTSAQKNPTAFYLCASSISGRANEKLFFGSGTQLSVL.

The CDR3: CASSLGGGRNEQYV. The CDR3 DNA sequence: TGTGCCAGCAGCTTGGGGGGGGGCAGGAATGAGCAGTACGTC. The rearrangement links TRBV5-4 to TRBJ2-7, with a tentative D call TRBD2 (7 bases). Germline CDR1 reads SGHNT; CDR2 reads YYREEE (reference sequence). The CDR3 has 14 residues. Trimming left V 0 bases short and J 7 bases short, with 14 bases between.

CDR3 nucleotide sequence: TGTGCCAGCAGTCCCACGGGGAGTGTTAGCAATCAGCCCCAGCATTTT. Residues: CASSPTGSVSNQPQHF. V gene TRBV6-6 combines with J gene TRBJ1-5, with D unclear. The ends were cut back, 5 bases at V and 0 bases at J, with 14 bases in the middle. Germline-derived CDR1 and CDR2 are MNHNY and SVGAGI (reference sequence). The CDR3 has 16 amino acids.

The CDR3 region has the DNA TGTGCCAGCAGTCTAGCGGGCTACAATGAGCAGTTCTTC. It codes for CASSLAGYNEQFF. The chain combines TRBV27 with TRBJ2-1; 8 nucleotides align to TRBD2. Looked up from germline, CDR1 is MNHEY and CDR2 is SMNVEV (reference sequence). The CDR3 runs 13 residues. The ends lost 5 bases at V and 3 bases at J; junction bases unmatched: 0.

V gene TRBV10-1 combines with J gene TRBJ2-2; tentative D call: TRBD1 (5 bases). Trimming left V 1 base short and J 9 bases short, with 18 bases between. Germline CDR1 reads WNHNN; CDR2 reads SYGVQD (reference sequence). CDR3 length: 16 residues. CDR3 sequence reads: CASSEFQGTSRRELFF. The DNA for the CDR3 is TGCGCCAGCAGTGAGTTTCAGGGTACCTCCCGCCGGGAGCTGTTTTTT.

The CDR3: CASSVMSGDSYNEQFF. The CDR3 nucleotides read TGTGCCAGCAGCGTAATGTCAGGGGACTCCTACAATGAGCAGTTCTTC. J is TRBJ2-1 and V is TRBV9; tentatively, D is TRBD1 (6 bases). Germline V lookup: CDR1 SGDLS, CDR2 YYNGEE. This CDR3 has 16 residues. V lost 1 base to trimming and J lost 0 bases, with 11 bases between them.

The chain joins TRBV28 to TRBJ1-2; D is undetermined. CDR1 and CDR2 from the germline V gene are MDHEN and SYDVKM. CDR3 size: 13 residues. Trimming pared 2 bases from V and 3 bases from J, leaving 7 bases between. The CDR3 is CASSLGHHYGYTF. CDR3 nucleotide sequence: TGTGCCAGCAGTTTAGGGCACCACTATGGCTACACCTTC.

V is TRBV11-3 and J is TRBJ1-1; D perhaps matches TRBD1 (5 bases). From germline, CDR1 is SGHNT and CDR2 YENEEA. CDR3 length: 14 amino acids. The V gene lost 1 base and the J gene lost 5 bases, with 11 bases spanning the gap. CDR3 sequence (DNA): TGTGCCAGCAGCTTAGGGGACCGGGGGACTGAAGCTTTCTTT. Amino acids: CASSLGDRGTEAFF.

V gene TRBV6-6 combines with J gene TRBJ2-4; 9 bases match TRBD1. The V gene's germline CDR1 is MNHNY and CDR2 SVGAGI (reference sequence). This CDR3 is 14 amino acids long. The V gene end was trimmed by 4 bases and the J gene end by 7 bases; junction bases not matched to a gene: 5. CDR3 loop: CASSSTGTGNIQYF. Here the CDR3 DNA reads TGTGCCAGCAGTTCAACCGGGACAGGGAACATTCAGTACTTC.

In DNA, the CDR3 is TGTGCCAGCAACATAGCGGCGTCAGTGAACACTGAAGCTTTCTTT. It yields the protein CASNIAASVNTEAFF. The chain links TRBV5-4 to TRBJ1-1; D not resolved. CDR1 SGHNT and CDR2 YYREEE come from the germline V gene (reference sequence). Trimming removed 6 bases from V and 0 bases from J, with 15 bases in between. The CDR3 is 15 residues long.

The chain joins TRBV7-8 to TRBJ1-2; D call uncertain. The CDR3 spans 12 residues. Germline V gene data show CDR1 as SGHVS and CDR2 as FQNEAQ. V shed 5 bases and J shed 7 bases, with 11 bases lying between them. The CDR3 nucleotides are TGTGCCAGCAGCGTATTTCGAGTTGGCTACACCTTC. It translates to CASSVFRVGYTF.